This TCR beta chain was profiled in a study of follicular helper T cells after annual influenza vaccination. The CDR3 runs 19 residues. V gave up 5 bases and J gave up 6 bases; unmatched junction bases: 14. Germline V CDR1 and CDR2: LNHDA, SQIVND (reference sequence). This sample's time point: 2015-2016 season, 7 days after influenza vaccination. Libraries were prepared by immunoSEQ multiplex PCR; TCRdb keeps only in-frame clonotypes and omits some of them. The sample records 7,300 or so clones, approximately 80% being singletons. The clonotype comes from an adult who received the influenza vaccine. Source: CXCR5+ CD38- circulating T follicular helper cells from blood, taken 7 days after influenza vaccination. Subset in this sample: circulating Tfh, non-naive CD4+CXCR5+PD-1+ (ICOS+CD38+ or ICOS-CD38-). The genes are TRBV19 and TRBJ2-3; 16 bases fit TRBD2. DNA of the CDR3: TGTGCCAGTAGTGTCTCTCACGGGACTAGCGGGAGGGCGTCCGATACGCAGTATTTT. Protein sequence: CASSVSHGTSGRASDTQYF.